What follows describes a single T cell receptor beta chain. Its antigen remains unknown. The data were obtained in a study of vaccination effects on CD4 cells after COVID-19. Study background: Researchers reported culturing more than 1.5 million PBMC in each well, adding 10 IU/ml IL-2 and roughly 11 ug/ml peptides.

CDR1 and CDR2 (germline): PRHDT, FYEKMQ (reference sequence). The CDR3 loop spans 12 amino acids. V was pared by 1 base and J by 8 bases, with 8 bases between. TCRdb keeps only in-frame clones here, not all; method: immunoSEQ multiplex PCR. Among tens of thousands of clones, 70% to 85% were seen once, and the ten largest hold about 2%. Scientists isolated CD4+ T cells after an approximately 10-day culture period ended. Participants received two doses of either the BNT162b2 or mRNA-1273 vaccine. The receptor's source is a human donor who received a COVID-19 vaccine. The V and J genes are TRBV13 and TRBJ1-1; no firm D call. Source: CD4+ T cells from PBMCs cultured without peptide, taken after COVID-19 vaccination. In DNA form, the CDR3 reads TGTGCCAGCAGCTTAGTGGGTTCCGAAGCTTTCTTT. Amino acid sequence: CASSLVGSEAFF.